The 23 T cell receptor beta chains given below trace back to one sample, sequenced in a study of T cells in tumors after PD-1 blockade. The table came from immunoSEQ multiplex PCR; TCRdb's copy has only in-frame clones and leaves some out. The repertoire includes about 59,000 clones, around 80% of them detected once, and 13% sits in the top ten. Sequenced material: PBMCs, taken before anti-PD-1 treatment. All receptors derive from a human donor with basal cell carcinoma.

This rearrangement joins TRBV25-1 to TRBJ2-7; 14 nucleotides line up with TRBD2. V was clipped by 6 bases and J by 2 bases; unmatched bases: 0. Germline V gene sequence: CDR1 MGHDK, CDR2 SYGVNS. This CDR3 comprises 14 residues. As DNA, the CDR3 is TGTGCCAGCAGGACTAGCGGGGGGGCCTACGAGCAGTACTTC. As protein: CASRTSGGAYEQYF.

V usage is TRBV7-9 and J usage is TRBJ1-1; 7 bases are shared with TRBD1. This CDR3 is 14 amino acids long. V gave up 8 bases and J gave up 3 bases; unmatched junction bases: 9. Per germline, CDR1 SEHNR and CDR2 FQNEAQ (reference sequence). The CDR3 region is CASGALGQHTEAFF. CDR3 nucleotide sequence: TGTGCCAGCGGAGCCTTGGGACAGCACACTGAAGCTTTCTTT.

CDR3 sequence reads: CASSSDRGRNSPLHF. The CDR3 DNA is TGTGCCAGCAGCTCGGACAGGGGGAGAAATTCACCCCTCCACTTT. The V and J genes are TRBV5-4 and TRBJ1-6, with 10 bases fitting TRBD1. CDR3 length equals 15 residues. J lost 7 bases, V lost 3 bases, and 4 bases had no gene match. CDR1 is SGHNT and CDR2 is YYREEE in the germline V gene (reference sequence).

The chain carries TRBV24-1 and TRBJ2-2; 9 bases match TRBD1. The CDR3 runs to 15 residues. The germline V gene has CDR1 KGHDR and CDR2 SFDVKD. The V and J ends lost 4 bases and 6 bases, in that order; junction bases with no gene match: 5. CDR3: CATSDTGGRAGELFF. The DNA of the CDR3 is TGTGCCACCAGTGACACAGGGGGCAGGGCCGGGGAGCTGTTTTTT.

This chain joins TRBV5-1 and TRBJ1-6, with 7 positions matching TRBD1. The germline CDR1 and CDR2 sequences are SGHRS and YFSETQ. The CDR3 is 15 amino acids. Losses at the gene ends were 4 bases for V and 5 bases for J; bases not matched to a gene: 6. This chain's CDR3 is CASSLRQGDNSPLHF. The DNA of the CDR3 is TGCGCCAGCAGCCTCCGACAGGGTGATAATTCACCCCTCCACTTT.

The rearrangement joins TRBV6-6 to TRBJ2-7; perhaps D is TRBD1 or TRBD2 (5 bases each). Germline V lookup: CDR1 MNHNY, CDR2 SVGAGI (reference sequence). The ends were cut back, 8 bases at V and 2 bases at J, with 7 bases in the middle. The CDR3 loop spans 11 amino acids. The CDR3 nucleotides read TGTGCCAGCTCGGGACCCTACGAGCAGTACTTC. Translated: CASSGPYEQYF.

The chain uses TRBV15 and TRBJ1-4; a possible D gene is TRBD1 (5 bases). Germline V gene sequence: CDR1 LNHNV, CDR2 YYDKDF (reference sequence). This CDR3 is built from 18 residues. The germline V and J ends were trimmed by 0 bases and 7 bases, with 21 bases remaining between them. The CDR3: CATSRDRIGQAGGEKLFF. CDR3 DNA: TGTGCCACCAGCAGAGATAGAATCGGGCAGGCCGGGGGTGAAAAACTGTTTTTT. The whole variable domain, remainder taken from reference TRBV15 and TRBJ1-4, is DAMVIQNPRYQVTQFGKPVTLSCSQTLNHNVMYWYQQKSSQAPKLLFHYYDKDFNNEADTPDNFQSRRPNTSFCFLDIRSPGLGDTAMYLCATSRDRIGQAGGEKLFFGSGTQLSVL.

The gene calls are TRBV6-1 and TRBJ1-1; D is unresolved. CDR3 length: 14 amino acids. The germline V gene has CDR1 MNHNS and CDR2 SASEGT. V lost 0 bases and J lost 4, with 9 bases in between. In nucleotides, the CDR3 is TGTGCCAGCAGTGAAGCGACTTCCCCCACTGAAGCTTTCTTT. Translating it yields CASSEATSPTEAFF.

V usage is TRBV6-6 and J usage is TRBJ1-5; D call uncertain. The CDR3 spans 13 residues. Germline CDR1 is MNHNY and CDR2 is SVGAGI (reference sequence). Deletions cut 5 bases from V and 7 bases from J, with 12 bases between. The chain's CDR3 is CASSIEGAQPQHF. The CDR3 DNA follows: TGTGCCAGCAGTATAGAGGGTGCACAGCCCCAGCATTTT.

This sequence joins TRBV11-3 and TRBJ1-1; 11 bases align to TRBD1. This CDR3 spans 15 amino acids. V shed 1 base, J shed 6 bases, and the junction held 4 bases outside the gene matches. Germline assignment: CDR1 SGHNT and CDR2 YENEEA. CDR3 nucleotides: TGTGCCAGCAGCTTAGCCAAGGGACAGGGGGCTGAAGCTTTCTTT. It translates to CASSLAKGQGAEAFF.

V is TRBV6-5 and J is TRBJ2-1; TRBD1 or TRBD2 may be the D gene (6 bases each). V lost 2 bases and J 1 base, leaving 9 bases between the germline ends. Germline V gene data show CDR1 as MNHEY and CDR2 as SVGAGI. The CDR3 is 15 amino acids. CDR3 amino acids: CASSYEGGSYNEQFF. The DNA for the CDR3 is TGTGCCAGCAGTTACGAGGGGGGTTCCTACAATGAGCAGTTCTTC.

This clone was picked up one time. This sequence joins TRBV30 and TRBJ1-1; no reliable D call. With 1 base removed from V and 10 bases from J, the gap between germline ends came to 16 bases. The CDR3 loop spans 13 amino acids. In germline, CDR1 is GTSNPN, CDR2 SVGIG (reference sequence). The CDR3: CAWSEWSGLGAFF. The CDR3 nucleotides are TGTGCCTGGAGTGAGTGGTCGGGCCTAGGAGCTTTCTTT.

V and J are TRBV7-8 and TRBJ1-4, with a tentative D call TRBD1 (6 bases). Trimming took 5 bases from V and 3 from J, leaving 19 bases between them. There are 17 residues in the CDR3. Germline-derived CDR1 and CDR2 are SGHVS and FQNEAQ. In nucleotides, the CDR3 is TGTGCCAGCAGCCATTCGACAGGCTACCTCCCTAATGAAAAACTGTTTTTT. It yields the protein CASSHSTGYLPNEKLFF.

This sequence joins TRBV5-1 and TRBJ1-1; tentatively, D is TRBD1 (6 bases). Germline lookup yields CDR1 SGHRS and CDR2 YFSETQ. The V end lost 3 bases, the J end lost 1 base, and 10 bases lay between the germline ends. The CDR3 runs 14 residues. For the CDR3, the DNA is TGCGCCAGCAGCTCCCGACAGGAGAACACTGAAGCTTTCTTT. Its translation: CASSSRQENTEAFF.

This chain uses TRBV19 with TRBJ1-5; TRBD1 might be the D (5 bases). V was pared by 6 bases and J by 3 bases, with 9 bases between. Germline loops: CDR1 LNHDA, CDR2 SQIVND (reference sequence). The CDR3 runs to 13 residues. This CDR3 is CASSDSYNQPQHF. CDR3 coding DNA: TGTGCCAGTAGCGACAGCTACAATCAGCCCCAGCATTTT.

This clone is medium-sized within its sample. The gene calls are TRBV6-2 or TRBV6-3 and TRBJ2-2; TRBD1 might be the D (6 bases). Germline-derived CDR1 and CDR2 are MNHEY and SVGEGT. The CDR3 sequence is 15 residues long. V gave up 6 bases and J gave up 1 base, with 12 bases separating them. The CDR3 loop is CASSLGHLNTGELFF. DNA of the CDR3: TGTGCCAGCAGCTTGGGACACTTGAACACCGGGGAGCTGTTTTTT.

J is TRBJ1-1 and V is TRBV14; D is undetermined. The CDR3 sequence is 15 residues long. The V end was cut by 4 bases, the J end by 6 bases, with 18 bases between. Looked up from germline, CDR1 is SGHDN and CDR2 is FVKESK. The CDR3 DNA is TGTGCCAGCAGCCCTACCCGGGCCCCAGGCGCTGAAGCTTTCTTT. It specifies CASSPTRAPGAEAFF.

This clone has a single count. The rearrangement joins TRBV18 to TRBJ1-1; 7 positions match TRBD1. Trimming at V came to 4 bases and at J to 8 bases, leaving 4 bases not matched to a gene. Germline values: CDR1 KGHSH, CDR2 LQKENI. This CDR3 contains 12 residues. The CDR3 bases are TGTGCCAGCTCACACGGGACAGAAGAAGCTTTCTTT. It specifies CASSHGTEEAFF.

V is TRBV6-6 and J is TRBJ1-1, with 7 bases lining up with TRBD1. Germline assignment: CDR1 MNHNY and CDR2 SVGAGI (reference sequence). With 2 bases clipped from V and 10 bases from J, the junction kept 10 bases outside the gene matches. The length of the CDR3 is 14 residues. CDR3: CASSYTGAAVGAFF. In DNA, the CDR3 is TGTGCCAGCAGTTACACAGGGGCGGCGGTAGGAGCTTTCTTT.

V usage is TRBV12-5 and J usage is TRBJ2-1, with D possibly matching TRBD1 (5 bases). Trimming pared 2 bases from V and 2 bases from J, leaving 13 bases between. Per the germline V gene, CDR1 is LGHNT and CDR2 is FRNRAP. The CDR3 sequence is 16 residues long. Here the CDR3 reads CASGLSDQGPYNEQFF. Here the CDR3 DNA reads TGTGCTAGTGGTTTGTCAGATCAGGGCCCCTACAATGAGCAGTTCTTC.

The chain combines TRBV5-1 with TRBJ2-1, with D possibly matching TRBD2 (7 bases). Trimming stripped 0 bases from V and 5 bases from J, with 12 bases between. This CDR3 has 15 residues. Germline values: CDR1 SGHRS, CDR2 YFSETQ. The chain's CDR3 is CASSLDGGRNNEQFF. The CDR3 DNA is TGCGCCAGCAGCTTGGACGGGGGGCGAAACAATGAGCAGTTCTTC. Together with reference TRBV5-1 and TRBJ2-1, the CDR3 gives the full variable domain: KAGVTQTPRYLIKTRGQQVTLSCSPISGHRSVSWYQQTPGQGLQFLFEYFSETQRNKGNFPGRFSGRQFSNSRSEMNVSTLELGDSALYLCASSLDGGRNNEQFFGPGTRLTVL.

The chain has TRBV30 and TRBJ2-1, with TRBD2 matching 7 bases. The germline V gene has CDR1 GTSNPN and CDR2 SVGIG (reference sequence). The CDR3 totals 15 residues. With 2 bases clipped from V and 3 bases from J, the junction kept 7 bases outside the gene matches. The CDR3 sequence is CAWSYLTSNYNEQFF. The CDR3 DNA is TGTGCCTGGAGTTACCTGACTAGCAACTACAATGAGCAGTTCTTC.

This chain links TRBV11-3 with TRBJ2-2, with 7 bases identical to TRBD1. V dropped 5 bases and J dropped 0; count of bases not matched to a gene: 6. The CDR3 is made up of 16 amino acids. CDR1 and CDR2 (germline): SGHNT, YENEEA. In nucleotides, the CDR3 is TGTGCCAGCAGCCAACTAGGACAGGCGAACACCGGGGAGCTGTTTTTT. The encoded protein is CASSQLGQANTGELFF.